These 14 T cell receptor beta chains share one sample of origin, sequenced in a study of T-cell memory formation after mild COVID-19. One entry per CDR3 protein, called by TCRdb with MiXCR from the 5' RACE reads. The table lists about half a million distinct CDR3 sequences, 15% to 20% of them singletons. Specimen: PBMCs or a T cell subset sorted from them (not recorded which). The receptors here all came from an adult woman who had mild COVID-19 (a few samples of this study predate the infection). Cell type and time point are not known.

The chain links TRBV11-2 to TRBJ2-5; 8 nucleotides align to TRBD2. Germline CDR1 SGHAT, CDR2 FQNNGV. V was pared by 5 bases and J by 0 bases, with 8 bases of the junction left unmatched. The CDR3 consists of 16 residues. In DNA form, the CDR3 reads TGTGCCAGCAGCGCTACTAGCGGACCGTACCAAGAGACCCAGTACTTC. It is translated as CASSATSGPYQETQYF.

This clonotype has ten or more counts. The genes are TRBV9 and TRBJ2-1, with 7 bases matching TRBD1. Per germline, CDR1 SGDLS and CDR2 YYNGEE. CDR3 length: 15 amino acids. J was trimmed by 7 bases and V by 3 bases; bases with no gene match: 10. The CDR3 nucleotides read TGTGCCAGCAGCGACGGGACAGTGGCTATAAATGAGCAGTTCTTC. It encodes CASSDGTVAINEQFF.

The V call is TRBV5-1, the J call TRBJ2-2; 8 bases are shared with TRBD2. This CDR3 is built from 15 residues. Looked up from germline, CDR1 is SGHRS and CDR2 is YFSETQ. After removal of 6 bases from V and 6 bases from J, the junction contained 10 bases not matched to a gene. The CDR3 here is CASKLAGRRPGELFF. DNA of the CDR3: TGCGCCAGCAAGCTAGCGGGCAGACGTCCCGGGGAGCTGTTTTTT. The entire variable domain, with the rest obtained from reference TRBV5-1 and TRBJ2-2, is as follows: KAGVTQTPRYLIKTRGQQVTLSCSPISGHRSVSWYQQTPGQGLQFLFEYFSETQRNKGNFPGRFSGRQFSNSRSEMNVSTLELGDSALYLCASKLAGRRPGELFFGEGSRLTVL.

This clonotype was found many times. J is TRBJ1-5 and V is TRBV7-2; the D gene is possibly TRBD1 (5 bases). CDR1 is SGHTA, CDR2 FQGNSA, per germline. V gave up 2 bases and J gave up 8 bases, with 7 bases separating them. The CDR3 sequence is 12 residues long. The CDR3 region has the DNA TGTGCCAGCAGCTTACCGGGGGAGCCCCAGCATTTT. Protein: CASSLPGEPQHF.

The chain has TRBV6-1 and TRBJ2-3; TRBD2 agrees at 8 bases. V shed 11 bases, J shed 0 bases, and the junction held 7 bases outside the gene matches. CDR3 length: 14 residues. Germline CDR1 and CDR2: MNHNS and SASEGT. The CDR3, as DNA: TGTGCCGGGAGCGGGGGCTTGAGCACAGATACGCAGTATTTT. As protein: CAGSGGLSTDTQYF.

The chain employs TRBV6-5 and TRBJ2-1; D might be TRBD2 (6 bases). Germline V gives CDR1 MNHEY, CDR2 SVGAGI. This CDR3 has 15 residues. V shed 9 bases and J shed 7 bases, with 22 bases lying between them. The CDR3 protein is CASYGRRGFRNEQFF. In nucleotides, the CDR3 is TGTGCCAGTTACGGCCGGCGGGGCTTTAGGAATGAGCAGTTCTTC.

CDR3 protein: CASSQDPRLPDWEEQFF. The DNA of the CDR3 is TGTGCCAGCAGCCAAGACCCCCGACTACCGGACTGGGAAGAGCAGTTCTTC. The chain links TRBV3-1 to TRBJ2-1; perhaps TRBD2 as D (5 bases). Germline loops: CDR1 LGHDT, CDR2 YNNKEL (reference sequence). The CDR3 has 17 residues. V was trimmed by 0 bases and J by 10 bases, leaving 22 bases between them.

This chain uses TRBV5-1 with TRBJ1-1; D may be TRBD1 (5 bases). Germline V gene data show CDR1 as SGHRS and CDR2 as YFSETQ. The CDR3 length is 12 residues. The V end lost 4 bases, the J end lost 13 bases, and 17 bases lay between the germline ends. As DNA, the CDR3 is TGCGCCAGCAGCGTAGACCGGGACGGAATTTTCTTT. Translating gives CASSVDRDGIFF.

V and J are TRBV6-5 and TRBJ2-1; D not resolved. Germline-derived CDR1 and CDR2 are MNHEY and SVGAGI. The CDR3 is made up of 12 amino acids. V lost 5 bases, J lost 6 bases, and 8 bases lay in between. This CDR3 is CASSKSPNEQFF. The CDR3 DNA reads TGTGCCAGCAGTAAAAGCCCCAATGAGCAGTTCTTC.

CDR3 sequence: CASNTLGLGLTDTQYF. The CDR3 nucleotides read TGTGCCAGCAATACCCTGGGACTGGGTCTCACAGATACGCAGTATTTT. The V gene is TRBV6-2 or TRBV6-3, the J gene TRBJ2-3, with D possibly being TRBD2 (6 bases). Trimming took 7 bases from V and 2 from J, leaving 19 bases between them. The CDR3 consists of 16 residues. Germline CDR1 is MNHEY and CDR2 is SVGEGT.

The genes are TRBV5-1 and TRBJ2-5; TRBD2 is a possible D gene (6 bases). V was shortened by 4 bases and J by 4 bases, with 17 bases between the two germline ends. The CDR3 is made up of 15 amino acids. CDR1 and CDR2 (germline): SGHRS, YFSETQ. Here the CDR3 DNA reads TGCGCCAGCAGCCGCGGGACCCCCCAGACAGAGACCCAGTACTTC. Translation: CASSRGTPQTETQYF.

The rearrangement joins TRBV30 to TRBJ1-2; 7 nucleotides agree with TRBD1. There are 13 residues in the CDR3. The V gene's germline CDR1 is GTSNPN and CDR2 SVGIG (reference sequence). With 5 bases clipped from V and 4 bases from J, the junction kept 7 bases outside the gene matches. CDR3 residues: CAWGTDPSYGYTF. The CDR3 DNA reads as TGTGCCTGGGGGACAGACCCTTCCTATGGCTACACCTTC.

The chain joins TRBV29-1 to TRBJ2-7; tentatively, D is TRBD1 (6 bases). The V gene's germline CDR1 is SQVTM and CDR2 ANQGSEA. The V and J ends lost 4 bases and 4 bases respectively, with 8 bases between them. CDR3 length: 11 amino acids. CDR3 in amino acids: CSVVQGYEQYF. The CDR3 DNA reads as TGCAGCGTTGTACAGGGTTACGAGCAGTACTTC.

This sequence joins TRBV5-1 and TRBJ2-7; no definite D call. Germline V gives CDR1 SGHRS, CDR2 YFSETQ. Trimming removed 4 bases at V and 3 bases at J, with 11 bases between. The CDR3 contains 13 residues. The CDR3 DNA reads TGCGCCAGCAGCCAGACGACAAGCTACGAGCAGTACTTC. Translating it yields CASSQTTSYEQYF.